This TCR beta chain was sequenced during a study of cytomegalovirus exposure and HLA in healthy donors (TCRdb year 2017). Study-level background: According to an earlier analysis of 587 of the donors, roughly 180 million T cells yielded some 120 million unique TCR beta sequences and approximately 300 Gb of sequence data. An early release that covered fewer than 750 HLA-typed donors contained about 300 gigabases of sequencing data and 80 million or so unique TCR sequences. Of the roughly 400 genotyped donors, roughly 76% were placed in the genetic ancestry cluster associated with self-reported Caucasian donors. The study aimed to test whether cataloging public T cell receptors could reveal signatures of past pathogen exposure. The study used immunosequencing to profile the T cell repertoires of more than 650 subjects and linked those repertoires to cytomegalovirus serostatus. A separate validation cohort of approximately 120 different subjects was used in addition to the approximately 670-subject first cohort. High-throughput TCR immunosequencing, statistical association of individual TCRs with disease status, and machine learning were combined to predict cytomegalovirus infection status. A later analysis re-examined previously published TCR beta repertoires from roughly 650 donors and added high-resolution HLA genotyping to investigate patterns of TCR occurrence. Rather than using new phenotypic data, the later analysis identified candidate immune exposures from TCR beta sequences and from how often those sequences occurred across donors. In an earlier analysis of 500 to 650 of the donors, high-throughput TCR beta sequencing was used to judge whether each TCR beta V gene segment behaved as functional or pseudogenic. Donor age, sex, ethnicity and CMV serostatus were collected together with the repertoire data. A later genetic analysis took genome-wide SNP genotypes for about three fifths of the roughly 670 donors and used that subset as a discovery cohort. Every discovery cohort repertoire had been produced on one sequencing platform. Class I and class II HLA loci were covered by the typing at four-digit resolution. Typing coverage differed by locus: A, B, C, DRB1 and DQB1 were typed in about 629-640 donors, DQA1 in 500 to 550, DPA1 in 600 to 610, and DPB1 in 450 to 490. Roughly 5 DR-DQ haplotypes were treated as single units for association and clustering because of strong linkage in the cohort. Among approximately 370 genotyped donors of the cohort, an average of roughly 230,000 unique TCR beta nucleotide sequences was sequenced per donor, of which 15% to 20% were non-productive.

Library generation was performed with the immunoSEQ multiplex PCR assay. For the multiplex PCR, a mixture combining 60 forward primers for TCR Vbeta segments and 13 reverse primers for TCR Jbeta segments was used. The CDR3 region of rearranged TCR beta genes was amplified from genomic DNA with a multiplex PCR assay. The Illumina HiSeq System was used to sequence the amplified TCR beta libraries as 87-base-pair reads. The paper's processing steps were these. A later analysis tallied approximately 87 million unique TCR beta chains across the 650 to 750 repertoires, and about 12 million of those chains were shared by two or more donors. Raw reads were error-corrected and collapsed into unique sequences by a nearest-neighbor algorithm in which closely related sequences were merged to remove PCR and sequencing errors. V, D and J gene segments were assigned by aligning CDR3 sequences to IMGT reference sequences. For a sequence to be retained, a match of at least six nucleotides to both a V gene segment and a J gene segment was required. Rearrangements were called productive when the CDR3 lacked stop codons and stayed in frame with V and J; all others were non-productive. CDR3 was defined by IMGT convention, running from the second conserved V-encoded cysteine to the conserved J-encoded phenylalanine. The earlier analysis of about 610 of the donors excluded any sequence lacking an unambiguous match to a single V gene segment. An earlier analysis of 500 to 600 of the donors classified V segments as functional when productive rearrangements were above 56.7% and as segregating when the standard deviation between donors was above 5%. A statistical classification framework was built to diagnose cytomegalovirus status from the catalog of TCR beta chain sequences. A later analysis assigned V and J genes by comparing TCR nucleotide sequences with IMGT/GENE-DB human TR gene sequences. In a later analysis, CDR3 sequences and most-parsimonious VDJ recombination scenarios were assigned using the TCRdist pipeline. In a later analysis, every TCR beta chain was defined by the combination of its CDR3 amino acid sequence and its V-gene family, and reads without a unique V-gene family were dropped. In a later analysis, 450 to 600 highly shared, low-generation-probability nucleotide sequences were removed to address suspected cross-contamination and a sequencing artifact. In a later analysis, a clonal expansion index was calculated for each public chain from normalized within-repertoire ranks of inferred template counts. Generation probabilities in a later analysis came from a VDJ recombination model fitted to out-of-frame rearrangements, and those results were checked against IGoR. Hypergeometric tests were used in a later analysis to score TCR-TCR, TCR-HLA and TCR-CMV co-occurrence, with a repertoire-size bias correction applied to the TCR pairs. In a later analysis, false discovery rates were estimated by permuting HLA or CMV assignments 20 times. In a later analysis, co-occurring TCRs were grouped using DBSCAN, and TCRdist sequence similarity was added for clustering within HLA-allele-positive subsets. Repertoires with fewer than 30,000 or more than 120,000 public chains, plus five repertoires with anomalous nucleotide sharing, were excluded from co-occurrence clustering. Held by TCRdb, this immuneACCESS table contains in-frame sequences only and omits some clones. Under half of the omission traces to an unresolved V gene where checked; the cause of the rest is unknown. That table supplies the V and J calls and clone size; D and trimming were determined from the DNA. In all, the sample holds approximately 110,000 clones, and under 85% of those were seen once. Together, the top ten hold 6% to 7.5% of the sample.

What the authors observed across the whole study: Because HLA typing was missing for some donors at each locus, association tests included only the typed subset. In a later analysis, HLA-associated TCR beta chains were found to be more clonally expanded and to have lower generation probabilities than equally common non-associated chains. A further reported finding was that TCR beta sequences accurately predicted the HLA-A and HLA-B alleles for most subjects in the first cohort. The presence/absence analyses assumed that sequencing depth was roughly uniform across donors, and that assumption may not be true. According to a later genetic analysis, donors in an Asian-associated ancestry cluster had fewer N-insertions in productive TCRs than the roughly 700-donor mean. A later analysis found that most CMV-associated TCR beta chains appeared HLA-restricted, with HLA associations seemingly driven largely by CMV exposure. Some IMGT-functional V segments, including TRBV6-2 and TRBV6-3, could not be distinguished by the 87-base-pair reads and were therefore excluded. A later analysis associated roughly 17,000 TCR beta sequences with specific HLA alleles at a false discovery rate of 0.05. Correlated functional status among segregating V segments might be attributable to linkage disequilibrium, but an unknown experimental factor could not be ruled out. The authors suggested that the approach could potentially be generalized to other disease states and immunological phenotypes. Immune exposure information for the cohort was limited to CMV serostatus. The study listed approximately 160 TCR beta chains as associated with cytomegalovirus. When HLA alleles, especially DR and DQ, strongly co-occurred, TCR associations were difficult to assign to individual alleles. In a later genetic analysis, a missense DCLRE1C variant was associated with V-gene and J-gene trimming of TCR beta chains, and the association was replicated in an independent cohort. In a later analysis, TCR association rates were found to vary across HLA loci, with the most associated TCRs seen for DRB1 alleles and the fewest for HLA-C alleles. The classifier was reported to diagnose cytomegalovirus status with high specificity and sensitivity in both the original and validation cohorts. Across donors, most TCR sequences were observed very rarely, whereas some public TCRs were present in many individuals. In vitro tests confirmed that a few of the cytomegalovirus-associated TCR beta chains recognize cytomegalovirus antigens. A group of highly shared sequence variants was considered likely to be a technical artifact of the sequencing pipeline. Because counts were too low, about 15 rarely observed V segments, including chromosome 9 orphons, were left out of the earlier analysis of about 500 of the donors. A later analysis reported that several top co-occurrence clusters appeared linked to parvovirus B19, influenza, CMV and Epstein-Barr virus. The cohort was sequenced for TCR beta chains only, and without alpha or paired-chain data the features that could be detected were limited. In an earlier analysis of about 540 of the donors, most TCR beta V segments were observed in productive rearrangements about 90% or about 30% of the time, broadly matching IMGT annotations.

The CDR3 covers 15 residues, taking in both the cysteine and the phenylalanine. Solely the CDR3 DNA is kept, with 45 bases framed from the first base. From the germline V gene, CDR1 is SGDLS and CDR2 is YYNGEE. Trimming accounts for 4 bases at V and 1 base at J, while the number of junction bases matched to no gene is 4. In total, 500 to 700 healthy bone marrow donors made up the cohort. Cohort members were all nominally healthy when sampled, although unrecorded immune exposures were likely present. The donor was CMV seronegative and belonged to the group of around 350 seronegative cohort members. A peripheral blood sample was provided by each donor, and peripheral blood mononuclear cells were used for TCR beta sequencing. Genomic DNA extraction from the blood cell samples was performed with the Qiagen DNeasy Blood Extraction Kit. Concerning this clone: The target of this receptor is not known. Per-base qualities were not stored, and no clone one base away is much larger.

Source material: PBMCs. The receptor comes from a man aged 18 to 30 in good health and CMV-seronegative. The rearranged chain carries TRBV9 and TRBJ2-3; 9 bases in between match TRBD1. The DNA sequence is TGTGCCAGCAGCACCCGGACAGGGGGCACAGATACGCAGTATTTT. This codes for CASSTRTGGTDTQYF.